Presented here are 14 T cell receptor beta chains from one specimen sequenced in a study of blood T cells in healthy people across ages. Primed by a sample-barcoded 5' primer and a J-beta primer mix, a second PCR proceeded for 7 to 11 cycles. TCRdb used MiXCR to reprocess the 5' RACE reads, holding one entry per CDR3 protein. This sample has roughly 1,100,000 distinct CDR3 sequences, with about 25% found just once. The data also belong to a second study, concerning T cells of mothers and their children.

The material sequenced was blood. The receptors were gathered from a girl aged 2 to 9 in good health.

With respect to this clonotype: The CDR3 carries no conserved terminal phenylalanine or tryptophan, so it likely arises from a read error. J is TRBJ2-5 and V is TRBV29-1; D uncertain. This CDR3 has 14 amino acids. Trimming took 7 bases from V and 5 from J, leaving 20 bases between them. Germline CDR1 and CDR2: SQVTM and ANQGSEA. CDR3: CSAGDPLVGETQYL. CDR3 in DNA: TGCAGCGCCGGAGACCCACTCGTTGGGGAGACCCAGTACCTC.

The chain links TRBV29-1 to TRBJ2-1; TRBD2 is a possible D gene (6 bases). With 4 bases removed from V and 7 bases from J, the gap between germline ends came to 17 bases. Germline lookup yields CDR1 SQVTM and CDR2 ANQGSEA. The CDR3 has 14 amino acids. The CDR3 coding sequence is TGCAGCGTTGTACCGGGACTCGCCGCAAATGAGCAGTTCTTC. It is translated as CSVVPGLAANEQFF.

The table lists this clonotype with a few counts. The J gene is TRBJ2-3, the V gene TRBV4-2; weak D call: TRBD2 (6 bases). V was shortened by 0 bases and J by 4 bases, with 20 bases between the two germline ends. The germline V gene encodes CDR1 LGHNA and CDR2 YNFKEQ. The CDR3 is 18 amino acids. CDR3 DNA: TGTGCCAGCAGCCAAGAGGCTGAGCCTAGCGTCACCGCAGATACGCAGTATTTT. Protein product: CASSQEAEPSVTADTQYF.

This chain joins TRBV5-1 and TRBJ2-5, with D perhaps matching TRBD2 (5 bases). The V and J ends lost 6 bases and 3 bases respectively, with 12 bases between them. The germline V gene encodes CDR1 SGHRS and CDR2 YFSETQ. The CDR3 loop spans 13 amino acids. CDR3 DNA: TGCGCCAGCAACCGGGGTATGGAAGAGACCCAGTACTTC. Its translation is CASNRGMEETQYF. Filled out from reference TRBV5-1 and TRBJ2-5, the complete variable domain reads KAGVTQTPRYLIKTRGQQVTLSCSPISGHRSVSWYQQTPGQGLQFLFEYFSETQRNKGNFPGRFSGRQFSNSRSEMNVSTLELGDSALYLCASNRGMEETQYFGPGTRLLVL.

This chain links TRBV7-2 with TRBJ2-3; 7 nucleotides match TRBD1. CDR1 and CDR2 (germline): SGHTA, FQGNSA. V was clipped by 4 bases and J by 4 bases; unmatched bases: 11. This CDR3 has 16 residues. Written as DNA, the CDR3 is TGTGCCAGCAGCTCACAGCCCACAGGGGTGGCAGATACGCAGTATTTT. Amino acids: CASSSQPTGVADTQYF. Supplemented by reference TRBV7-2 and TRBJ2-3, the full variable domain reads GAGVSQSPSNKVTEKGKDVELRCDPISGHTALYWYRQSLGQGLEFLIYFQGNSAPDKSGLPSDRFSAERTGGSVSTLTIQRTQQEDSAVYLCASSSQPTGVADTQYFGPGTRLTVL.

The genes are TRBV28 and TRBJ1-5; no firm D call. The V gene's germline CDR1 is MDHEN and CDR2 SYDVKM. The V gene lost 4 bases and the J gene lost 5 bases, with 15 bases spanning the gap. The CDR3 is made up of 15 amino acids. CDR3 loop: CASSSFSVRDQPQHF. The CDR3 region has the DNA TGTGCCAGCAGTTCCTTTTCCGTAAGGGATCAGCCCCAGCATTTT. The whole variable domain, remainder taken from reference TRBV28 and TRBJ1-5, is DVKVTQSSRYLVKRTGEKVFLECVQDMDHENMFWYRQDPGLGLRLIYFSYDVKMKEKGDIPEGYSVSREKKERFSLILESASTNQTSMYLCASSSFSVRDQPQHFGDGTRLSIL.

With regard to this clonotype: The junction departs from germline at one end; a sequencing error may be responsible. The CDR3 region is CASSLGGGRRATDMQYF. Written as DNA, the CDR3 is TGTGCCAGCAGTTTGGGAGGCGGGAGAAGAGCCACAGATATGCAGTATTTT. The chain has TRBV12-3 or TRBV12-4 and TRBJ2-3; 7 nucleotides line up with TRBD2. This CDR3 has 17 amino acids.

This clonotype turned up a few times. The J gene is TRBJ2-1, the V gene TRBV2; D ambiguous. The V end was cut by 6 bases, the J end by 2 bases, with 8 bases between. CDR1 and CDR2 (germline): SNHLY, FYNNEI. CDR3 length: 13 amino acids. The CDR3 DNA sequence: TGTGCCAGCAGACCCCAGACCTACAATGAGCAGTTCTTC. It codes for CASRPQTYNEQFF.

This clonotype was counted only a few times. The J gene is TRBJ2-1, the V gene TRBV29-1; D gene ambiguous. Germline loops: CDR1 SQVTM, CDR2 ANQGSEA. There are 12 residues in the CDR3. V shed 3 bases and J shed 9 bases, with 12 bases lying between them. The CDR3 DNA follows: TGCAGCGTTGACGGACGCTCGCCTGAGCAGTTCTTC. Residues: CSVDGRSPEQFF.

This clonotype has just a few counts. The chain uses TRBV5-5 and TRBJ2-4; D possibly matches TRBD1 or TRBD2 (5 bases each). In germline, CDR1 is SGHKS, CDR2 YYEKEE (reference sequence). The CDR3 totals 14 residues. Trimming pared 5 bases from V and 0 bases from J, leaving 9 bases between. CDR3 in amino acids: CASSYGTAKNIQYF. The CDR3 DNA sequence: TGTGCCAGCAGTTACGGGACAGCCAAAAACATTCAGTACTTC.

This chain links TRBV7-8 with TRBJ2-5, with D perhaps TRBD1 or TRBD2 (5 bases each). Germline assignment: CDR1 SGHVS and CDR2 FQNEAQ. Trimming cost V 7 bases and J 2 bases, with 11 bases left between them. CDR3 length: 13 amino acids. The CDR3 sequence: CASIPWGQETQYF. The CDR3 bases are TGTGCCAGCATACCGTGGGGGCAAGAGACCCAGTACTTC.

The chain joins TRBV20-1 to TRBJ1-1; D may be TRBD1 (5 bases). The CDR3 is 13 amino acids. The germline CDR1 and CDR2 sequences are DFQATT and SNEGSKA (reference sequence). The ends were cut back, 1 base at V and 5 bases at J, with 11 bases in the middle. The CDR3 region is CSARGQGGTEAFF. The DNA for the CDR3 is TGCAGTGCTAGAGGGCAGGGAGGAACTGAAGCTTTCTTT.

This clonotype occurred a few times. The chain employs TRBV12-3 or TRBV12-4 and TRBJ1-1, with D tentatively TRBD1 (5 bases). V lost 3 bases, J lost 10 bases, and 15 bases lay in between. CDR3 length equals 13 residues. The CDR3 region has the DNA TGTGCCAGCAGTTTGCGGCAGGGTATAATAGCTTTCTTT. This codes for CASSLRQGIIAFF.

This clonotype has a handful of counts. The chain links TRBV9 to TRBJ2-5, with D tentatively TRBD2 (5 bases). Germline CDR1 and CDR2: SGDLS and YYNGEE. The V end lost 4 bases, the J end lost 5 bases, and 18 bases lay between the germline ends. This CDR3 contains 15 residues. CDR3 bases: TGTGCCAGCAGCCCCGACGGCAGGAGGTCGGAGACCCAGTACTTC. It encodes CASSPDGRRSETQYF.